The clone carrying this T cell receptor (beta chain) was recorded many times. Using unique molecular identifiers, the investigators prepared the TCRbeta library. TCRdb itself ran the PCR reads through MiXCR, one entry per CDR3 protein. The table lists hundreds of thousands of distinct CDR3 sequences, about an eighth of them singletons. The sample belongs to a study of T-cell reconstitution after alpha-beta-depleted transplantation in children. This CDR3 has 17 residues. CDR1 MDHEN and CDR2 SYDVKM come from the germline V gene. V lost 5 bases to trimming and J lost 0 bases, with 14 bases between them. V and J are TRBV28 and TRBJ1-6; D gene uncertain. This clonotype was sampled from a human donor who donated a stem cell graft to a child with Fanconi anemia. Sequencing used PBMCs, obtained from the stem cell graft. In DNA form, the CDR3 reads TGTGCCAGCAGTCGACTCCGCCCGAGCTCCTATAATTCACCCCTCCACTTT. It is translated as CASSRLRPSSYNSPLHF.